This T cell receptor (beta chain) was sequenced in a study of cytomegalovirus exposure and HLA in healthy donors. About the study: The Caucasian-associated ancestry cluster held less than 85% of around 380 genotyped donors. Study-wide points: Apparent HLA restriction characterized most CMV-associated TCR beta chains in a later analysis. Later analysis indicated greater clonal expansion among HLA-associated TCR beta chains than among equally common other chains.

Use of 60 Vbeta and 13 Jbeta primers characterized the PCR. Original methodology: Some 10 million of 80 million to 85 million unique TCR beta chains were shared, per a later count. The assay was immunoSEQ multiplex PCR, and TCRdb's table has in-frame clones only and misses some. That table supplies the V and J calls and clone size; D and trimming were determined from the DNA. There are tens of thousands of clones in the sample; over 60% occur only once, and 6.8% lies in the top ten. In the case of this clone: Its antigen is undetermined.

CDR3 length: 13 residues. Germline V gene sequence: CDR1 SGHRS, CDR2 YFSETQ. With 2 bases removed from V and 7 bases from J, the gap between germline ends came to 12 bases. This sequence was found in a young man in good health and CMV-seropositive. What was sequenced was PBMCs. The chain links TRBV5-1 to TRBJ2-5; tentative D call: TRBD1 (5 bases). The CDR3 sequence is CASSFKQDRTQYF. CDR3 DNA: TGCGCCAGCAGCTTCAAACAGGACCGGACCCAGTACTTC.